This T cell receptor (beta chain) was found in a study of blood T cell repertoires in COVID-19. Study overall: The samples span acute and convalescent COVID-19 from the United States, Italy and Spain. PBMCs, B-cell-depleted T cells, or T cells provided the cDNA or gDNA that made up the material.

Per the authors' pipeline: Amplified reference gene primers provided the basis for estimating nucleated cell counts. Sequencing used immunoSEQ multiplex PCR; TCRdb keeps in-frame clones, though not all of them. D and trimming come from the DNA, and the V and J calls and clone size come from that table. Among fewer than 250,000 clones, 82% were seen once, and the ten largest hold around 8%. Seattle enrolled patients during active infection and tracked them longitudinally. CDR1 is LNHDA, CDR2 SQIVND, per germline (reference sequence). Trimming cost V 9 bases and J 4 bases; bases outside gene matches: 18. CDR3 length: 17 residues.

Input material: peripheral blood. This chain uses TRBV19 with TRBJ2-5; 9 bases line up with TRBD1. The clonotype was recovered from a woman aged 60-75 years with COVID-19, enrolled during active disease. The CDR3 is CASASGTGFGVGETQYF. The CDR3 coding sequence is TGTGCCAGCGCCTCCGGGACAGGGTTTGGGGTGGGAGAGACCCAGTACTTC.